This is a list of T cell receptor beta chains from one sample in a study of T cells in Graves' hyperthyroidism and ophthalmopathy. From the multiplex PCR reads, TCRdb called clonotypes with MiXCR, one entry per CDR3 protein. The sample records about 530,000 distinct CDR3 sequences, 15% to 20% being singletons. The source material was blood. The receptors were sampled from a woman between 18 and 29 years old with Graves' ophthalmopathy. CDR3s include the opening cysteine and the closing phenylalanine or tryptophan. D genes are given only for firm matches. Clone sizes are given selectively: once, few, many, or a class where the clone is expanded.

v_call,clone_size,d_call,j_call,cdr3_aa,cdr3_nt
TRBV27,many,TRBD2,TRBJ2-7,CASSLIQPTSGRADEQYF,TGTGCCAGCAGTTTAATCCAACCGACTAGCGGGAGGGCCGACGAGCAGTACTTC
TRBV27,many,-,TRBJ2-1,CASSLINYNEQFF,TGTGCCAGCAGTTTGATAAACTACAATGAGCAGTTCTTC
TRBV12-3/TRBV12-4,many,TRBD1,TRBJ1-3,CASSSRTGFRNTIYF,TGTGCCAGCAGTTCCCGGACAGGGTTTAGAAACACCATATATTTT
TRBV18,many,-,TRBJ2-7,CASSSRGSFYEQYF,TGTGCCAGCTCAAGTCGAGGGTCCTTCTACGAGCAGTACTTC
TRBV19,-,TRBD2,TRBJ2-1,CASSIRLAGGPSNEQFF,TGTGCCAGTAGTATTCGACTAGCGGGAGGCCCAAGCAATGAGCAGTTCTTC
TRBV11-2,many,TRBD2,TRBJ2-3,CATSGGTTDTQYF,TGTGCCACCTCGGGGGGAACCACAGATACGCAGTATTTT
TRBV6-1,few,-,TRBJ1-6,CASKEQGPFYNSPLHF,TGTGCCAGCAAGGAACAGGGACCGTTCTATAATTCACCCCTCCACTTT
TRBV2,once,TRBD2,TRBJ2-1,CASTVEVGTSGRSEQFF,TGTGCCAGCACCGTGGAAGTCGGGACTAGCGGGAGGAGTGAGCAGTTCTTC
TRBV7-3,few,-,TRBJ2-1,CASSLQRSSYNEQFF,TGTGCCAGCAGCTTACAGCGCTCCTCCTACAATGAGCAGTTCTTC
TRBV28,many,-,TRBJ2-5,CASSLSNGPPKYF,TGTGCCAGCAGTTTAAGTAACGGCCCACCGAAGTACTTC
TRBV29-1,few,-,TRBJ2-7,CSVETANSYEQYF,TGCAGCGTTGAGACAGCTAATTCCTACGAGCAGTACTTC
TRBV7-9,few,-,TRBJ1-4,CASSLVEEEKLFF,TGTGCCAGCAGCTTAGTTGAGGAGGAAAAACTGTTTTTT
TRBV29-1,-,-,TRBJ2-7,CSVGTRTSYEQYF,TGCAGCGTTGGGACAAGAACCTCCTACGAGCAGTACTTC
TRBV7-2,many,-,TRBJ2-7,CASSLEGRNYEQYF,TGTGCCAGCAGCTTAGAAGGCAGGAACTACGAGCAGTACTTC
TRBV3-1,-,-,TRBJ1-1,CASSQDLREDTEAFF,TGTGCCAGCAGCCAAGATCTCAGGGAGGACACTGAAGCTTTCTTT
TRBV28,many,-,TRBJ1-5,CASSLFRRDSNQPQHF,TGTGCCAGCAGTTTATTTCGCCGGGATAGCAATCAGCCCCAGCATTTT